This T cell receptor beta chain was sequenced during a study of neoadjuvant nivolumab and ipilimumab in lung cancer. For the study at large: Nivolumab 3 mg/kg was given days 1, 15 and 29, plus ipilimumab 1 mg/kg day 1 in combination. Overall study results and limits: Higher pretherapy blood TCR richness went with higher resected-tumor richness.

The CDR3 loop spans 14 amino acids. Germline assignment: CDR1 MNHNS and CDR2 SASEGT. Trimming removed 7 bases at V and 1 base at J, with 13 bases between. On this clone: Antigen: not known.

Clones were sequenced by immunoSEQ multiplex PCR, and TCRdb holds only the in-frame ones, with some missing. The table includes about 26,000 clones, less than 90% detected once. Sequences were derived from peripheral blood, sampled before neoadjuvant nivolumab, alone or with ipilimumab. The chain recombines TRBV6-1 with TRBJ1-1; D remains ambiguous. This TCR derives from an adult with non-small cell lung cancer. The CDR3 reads CASTPALGNTEAFF. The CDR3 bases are TGTGCCAGCACGCCGGCTCTCGGGAACACTGAAGCTTTCTTT.